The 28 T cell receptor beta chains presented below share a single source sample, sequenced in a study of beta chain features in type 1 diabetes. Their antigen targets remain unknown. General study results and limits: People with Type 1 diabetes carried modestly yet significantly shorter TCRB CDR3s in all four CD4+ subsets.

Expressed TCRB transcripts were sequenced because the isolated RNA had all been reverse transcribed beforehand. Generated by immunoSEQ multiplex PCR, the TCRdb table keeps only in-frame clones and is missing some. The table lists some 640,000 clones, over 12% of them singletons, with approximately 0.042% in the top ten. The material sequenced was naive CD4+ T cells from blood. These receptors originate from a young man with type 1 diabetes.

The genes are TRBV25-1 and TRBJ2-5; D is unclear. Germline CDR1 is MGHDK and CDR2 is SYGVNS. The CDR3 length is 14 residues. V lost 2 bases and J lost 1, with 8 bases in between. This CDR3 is CASSERTVQETQYF. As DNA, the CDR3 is TGTGCCAGCAGTGAAAGAACAGTCCAAGAGACCCAGTACTTC.

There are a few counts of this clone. CDR3 amino acids: CSSTTGFETQYF. CDR3 DNA sequence: TGCAGCTCCACTACAGGGTTCGAGACCCAGTACTTC. The V gene is TRBV29-1, the J gene TRBJ2-5; the D gene is possibly TRBD1 (6 bases). The CDR3 contains 12 residues. Trimming cost V 8 bases and J 5 bases, with 15 bases left between them. Germline CDR1 reads SQVTM; CDR2 reads ANQGSEA. The complete variable domain, with remaining parts taken from reference TRBV29-1 and TRBJ2-5, reads SAVISQKPSRDICQRGTSLTIQCQVDSQVTMMFWYRQQPGQSLTLIATANQGSEATYESGFVIDKFPISRPNLTFSTLTVSNMSPEDSSIYLCSSTTGFETQYFGPGTRLLVL.

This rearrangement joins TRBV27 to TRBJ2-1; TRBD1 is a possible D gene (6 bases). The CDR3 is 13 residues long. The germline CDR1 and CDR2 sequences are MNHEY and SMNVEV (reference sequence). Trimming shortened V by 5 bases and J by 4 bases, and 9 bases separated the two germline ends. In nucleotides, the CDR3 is TGTGCCAGCAGTGGGACATTTTACAATGAGCAGTTCTTC. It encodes CASSGTFYNEQFF.

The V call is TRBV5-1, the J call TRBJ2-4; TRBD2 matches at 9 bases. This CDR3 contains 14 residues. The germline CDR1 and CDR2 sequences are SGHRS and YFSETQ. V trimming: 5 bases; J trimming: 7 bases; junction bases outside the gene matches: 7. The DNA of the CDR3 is TGCGCCAGCAGTCCTAGCGGGGTAATCAACATTCAGTACTTC. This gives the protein CASSPSGVINIQYF.

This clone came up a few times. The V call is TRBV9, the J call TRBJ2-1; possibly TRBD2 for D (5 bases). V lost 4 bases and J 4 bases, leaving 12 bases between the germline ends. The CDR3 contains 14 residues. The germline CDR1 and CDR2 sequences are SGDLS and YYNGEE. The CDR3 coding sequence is TGTGCCAGCAGCACCTGGACTGGATACAATGAGCAGTTCTTC. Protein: CASSTWTGYNEQFF.

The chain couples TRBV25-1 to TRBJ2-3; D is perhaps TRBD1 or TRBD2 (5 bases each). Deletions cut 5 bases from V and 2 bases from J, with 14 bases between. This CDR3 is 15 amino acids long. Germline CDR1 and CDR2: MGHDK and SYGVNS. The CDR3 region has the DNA TGTGCCAGCAGTCGGACGGGGACCAACACAGATACGCAGTATTTT. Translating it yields CASSRTGTNTDTQYF.

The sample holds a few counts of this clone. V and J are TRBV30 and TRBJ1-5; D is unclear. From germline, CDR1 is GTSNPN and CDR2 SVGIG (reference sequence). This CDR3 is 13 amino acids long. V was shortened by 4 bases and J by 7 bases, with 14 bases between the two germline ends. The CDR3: CAWTSSDGQPQHF. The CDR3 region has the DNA TGTGCCTGGACATCCTCGGATGGCCAGCCCCAGCATTTT.

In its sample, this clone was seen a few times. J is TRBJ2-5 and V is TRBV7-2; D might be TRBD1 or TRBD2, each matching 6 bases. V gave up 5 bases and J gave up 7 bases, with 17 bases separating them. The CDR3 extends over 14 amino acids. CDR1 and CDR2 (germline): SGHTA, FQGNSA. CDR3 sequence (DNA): TGTGCCAGCAGCCCGCCGGGGGCCGGGAGGACCCAGTACTTC. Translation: CASSPPGAGRTQYF.

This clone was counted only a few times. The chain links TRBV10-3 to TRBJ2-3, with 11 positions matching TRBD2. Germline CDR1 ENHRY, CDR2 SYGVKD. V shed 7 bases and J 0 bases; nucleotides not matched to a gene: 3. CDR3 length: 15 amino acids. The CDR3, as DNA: TGTGCCATCACCGGGACTAGCGGTAGCACAGATACGCAGTATTTT. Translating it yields CAITGTSGSTDTQYF.

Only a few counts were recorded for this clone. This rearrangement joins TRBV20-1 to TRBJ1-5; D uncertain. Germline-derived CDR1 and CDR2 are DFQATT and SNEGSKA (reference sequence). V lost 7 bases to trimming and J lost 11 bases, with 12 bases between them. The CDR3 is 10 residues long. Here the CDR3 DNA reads TGCAGTGTCGGCGATAGGACCCAGCATTTT. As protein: CSVGDRTQHF.

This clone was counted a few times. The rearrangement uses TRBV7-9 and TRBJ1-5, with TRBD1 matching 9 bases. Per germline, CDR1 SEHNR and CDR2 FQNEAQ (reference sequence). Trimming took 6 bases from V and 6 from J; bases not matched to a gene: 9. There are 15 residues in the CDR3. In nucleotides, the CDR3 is TGTGCCAGCAGTGCCTCCGGGACAGGGAGTCAGCCCCAGCATTTT. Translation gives CASSASGTGSQPQHF.

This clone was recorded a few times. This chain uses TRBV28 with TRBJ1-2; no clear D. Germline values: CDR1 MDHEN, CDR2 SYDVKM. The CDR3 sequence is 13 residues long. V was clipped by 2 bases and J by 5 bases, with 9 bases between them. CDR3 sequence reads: CASSLEGSYGYTF. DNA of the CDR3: TGTGCCAGCAGTTTAGAGGGTTCTTATGGCTACACCTTC.

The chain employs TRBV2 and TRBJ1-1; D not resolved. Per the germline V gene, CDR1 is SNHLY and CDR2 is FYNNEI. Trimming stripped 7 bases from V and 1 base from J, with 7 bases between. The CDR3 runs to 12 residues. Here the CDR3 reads CASTSPNTEAFF. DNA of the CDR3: TGTGCCAGCACCTCCCCGAACACTGAAGCTTTCTTT. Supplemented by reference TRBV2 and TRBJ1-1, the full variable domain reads EPEVTQTPSHQVTQMGQEVILRCVPISNHLYFYWYRQILGQKVEFLVSFYNNEISEKSEIFDDQFSVERPDGSNFTLKIRSTKLEDSAMYFCASTSPNTEAFFGQGTRLTVV.

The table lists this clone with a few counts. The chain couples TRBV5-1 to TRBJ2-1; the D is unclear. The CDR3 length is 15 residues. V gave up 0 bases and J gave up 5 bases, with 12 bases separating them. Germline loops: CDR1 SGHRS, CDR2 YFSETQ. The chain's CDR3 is CASSLDDGFNNEQFF. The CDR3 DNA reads TGCGCCAGCAGCTTGGACGACGGGTTCAACAATGAGCAGTTCTTC.

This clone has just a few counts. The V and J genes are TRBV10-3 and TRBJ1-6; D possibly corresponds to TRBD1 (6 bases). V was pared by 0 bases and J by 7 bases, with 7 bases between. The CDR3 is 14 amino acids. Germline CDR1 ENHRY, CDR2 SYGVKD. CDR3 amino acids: CAISESGQNSPLHF. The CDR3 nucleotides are TGTGCCATCAGTGAGTCGGGACAAAATTCACCCCTCCACTTT.

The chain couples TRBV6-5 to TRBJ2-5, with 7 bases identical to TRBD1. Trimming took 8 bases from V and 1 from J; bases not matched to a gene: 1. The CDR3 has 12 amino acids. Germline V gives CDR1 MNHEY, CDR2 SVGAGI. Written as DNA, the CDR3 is TGTGCCAGCGGGGACAGCCAAGAGACCCAGTACTTC. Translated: CASGDSQETQYF.

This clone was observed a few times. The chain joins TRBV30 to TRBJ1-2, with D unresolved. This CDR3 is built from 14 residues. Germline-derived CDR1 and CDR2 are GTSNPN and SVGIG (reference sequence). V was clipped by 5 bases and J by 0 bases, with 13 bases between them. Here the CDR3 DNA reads TGTGCCTGGGATTCAGGAGATCCTAACTATGGCTACACCTTC. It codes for CAWDSGDPNYGYTF.

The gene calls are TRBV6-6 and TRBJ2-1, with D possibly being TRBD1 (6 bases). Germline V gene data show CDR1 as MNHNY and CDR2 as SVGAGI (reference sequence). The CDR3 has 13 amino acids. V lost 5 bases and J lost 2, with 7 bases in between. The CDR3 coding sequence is TGTGCCAGCAGTCGGGACACCTACAATGAGCAGTTCTTC. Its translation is CASSRDTYNEQFF.

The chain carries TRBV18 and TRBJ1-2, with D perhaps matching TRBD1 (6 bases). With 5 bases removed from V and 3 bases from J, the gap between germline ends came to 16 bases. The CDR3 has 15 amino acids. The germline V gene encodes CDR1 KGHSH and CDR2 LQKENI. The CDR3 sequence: CASSAGDTGYYGYTF. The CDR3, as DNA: TGTGCCAGCTCAGCGGGCGATACAGGGTACTATGGCTACACCTTC. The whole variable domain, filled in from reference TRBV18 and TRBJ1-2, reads NAGVMQNPRHLVRRRGQEARLRCSPMKGHSHVYWYRQLPEEGLKFMVYLQKENIIDESGMPKERFSAEFPKEGPSILRIQQVVRGDSAAYFCASSAGDTGYYGYTFGSGTRLTVV.

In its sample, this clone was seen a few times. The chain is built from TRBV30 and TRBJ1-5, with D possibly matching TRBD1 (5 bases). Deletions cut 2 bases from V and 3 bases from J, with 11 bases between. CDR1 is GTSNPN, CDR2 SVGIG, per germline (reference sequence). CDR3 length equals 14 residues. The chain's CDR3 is CAWSPDSSNQPQHF. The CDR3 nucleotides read TGTGCCTGGAGTCCCGACAGCTCCAATCAGCCCCAGCATTTT.

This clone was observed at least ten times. CDR3 in DNA: TGCGCCAGCAGGGGGGGATCTGGGGCCAACGTCCTGACTTTC. It codes for CASRGGSGANVLTF. The chain recombines TRBV23-1 with TRBJ2-6; a weak D match, TRBD2 (6 bases). TRBV23-1 is given ORF status, its function remaining uncertain. V gave up 6 bases and J gave up 1 base, with 7 bases separating them. This CDR3 has 14 residues.

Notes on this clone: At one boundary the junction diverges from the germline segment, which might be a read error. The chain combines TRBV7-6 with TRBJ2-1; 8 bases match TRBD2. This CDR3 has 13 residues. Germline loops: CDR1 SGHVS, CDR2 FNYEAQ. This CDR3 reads CASGLTSDNEQFF. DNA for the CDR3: TGTGCCAGCGGCTTGACTAGCGACAATGAGCAGTTCTTC.

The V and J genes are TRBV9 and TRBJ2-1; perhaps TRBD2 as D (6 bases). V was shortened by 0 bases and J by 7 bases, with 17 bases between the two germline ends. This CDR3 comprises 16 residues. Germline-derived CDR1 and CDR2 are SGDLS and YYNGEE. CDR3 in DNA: TGTGCCAGCAGCGTAGTACTAGCCGGAGTCAGGAATGAGCAGTTCTTC. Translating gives CASSVVLAGVRNEQFF.

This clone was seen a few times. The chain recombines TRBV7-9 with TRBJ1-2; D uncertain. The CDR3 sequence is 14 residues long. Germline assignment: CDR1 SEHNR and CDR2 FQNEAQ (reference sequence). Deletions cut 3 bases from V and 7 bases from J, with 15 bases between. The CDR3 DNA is TGTGCCAGCAGCTTCCAAAGGGTTGGCGGTGGCTACACCTTC. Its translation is CASSFQRVGGGYTF. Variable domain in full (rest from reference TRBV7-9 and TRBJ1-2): DTGVSQNPRHKITKRGQNVTFRCDPISEHNRLYWYRQTLGQGPEFLTYFQNEAQLEKSRLLSDRFSAERPKGSFSTLEIQRTEQGDSAMYLCASSFQRVGGGYTFGSGTRLTVV.

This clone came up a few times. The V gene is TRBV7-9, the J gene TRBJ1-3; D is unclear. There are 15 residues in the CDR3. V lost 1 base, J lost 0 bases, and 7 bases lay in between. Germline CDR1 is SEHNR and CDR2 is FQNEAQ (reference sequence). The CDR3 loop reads CASSLGAGSGNTIYF. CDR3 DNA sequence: TGTGCCAGCAGCTTAGGGGCGGGCTCTGGAAACACCATATATTTT.

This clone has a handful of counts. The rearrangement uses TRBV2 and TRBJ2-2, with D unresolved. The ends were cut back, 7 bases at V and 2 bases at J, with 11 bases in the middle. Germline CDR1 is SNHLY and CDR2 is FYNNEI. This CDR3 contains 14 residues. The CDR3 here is CASTGPLNTGELFF. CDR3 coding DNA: TGTGCCAGCACCGGGCCTTTAAACACCGGGGAGCTGTTTTTT.

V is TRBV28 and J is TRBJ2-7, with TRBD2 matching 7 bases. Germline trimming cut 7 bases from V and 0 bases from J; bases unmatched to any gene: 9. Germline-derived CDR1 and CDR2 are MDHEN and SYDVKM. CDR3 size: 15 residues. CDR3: CASIDSGASSYEQYF. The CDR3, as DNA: TGTGCCAGCATCGACAGCGGGGCAAGCTCCTACGAGCAGTACTTC.

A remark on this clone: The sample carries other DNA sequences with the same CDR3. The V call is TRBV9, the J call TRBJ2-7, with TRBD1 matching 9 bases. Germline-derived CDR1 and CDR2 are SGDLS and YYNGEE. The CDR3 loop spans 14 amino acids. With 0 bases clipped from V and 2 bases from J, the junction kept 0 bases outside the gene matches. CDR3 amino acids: CASSVGQGAYEQYF. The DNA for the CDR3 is TGTGCCAGCAGCGTAGGACAGGGGGCCTACGAGCAGTACTTC.